This is a list of T cell receptor beta chains from one sample in a study of blood T cells in healthy people across ages. TCRdb processed the 5' RACE reads anew with MiXCR; each CDR3 protein has one entry. This sample has roughly 1.6 million distinct CDR3 sequences, with about 35% found just once. Input material: blood. These receptors all stem from a woman aged 30 to 39 in good health. CDR3s include the opening cysteine and the closing phenylalanine or tryptophan. Fields, in order: CDR3 length, D gene, J gene, clone size, V gene, CDR3 DNA, CDR3 protein. A D gene is named only where the DNA matches it firmly. Size is omitted from some rows. Given values are once, few, many or a class for expanded clones.

17,TRBD2,TRBJ2-7,NA,TRBV7-9,TGTGCCAGCAGCCCGCGAAGGGGACTAGCAGGACGCTACGAGCAGTACTTC,CASSPRRGLAGRYEQYF
14,TRBD2,TRBJ2-7,NA,TRBV12-3/TRBV12-4,TGTGCCAGCAGTTTCGGGGGGACGGCCTACGAGCAGTACTTC,CASSFGGTAYEQYF
13,TRBD1,TRBJ1-4,few,TRBV20-1,TGCAGTGCTAAGGGACAGGGAATAGGAAAACTGTTTTTT,CSAKGQGIGKLFF
14,NA,TRBJ2-5,NA,TRBV11-2,TGTGCCAGCAGTTTAAGACGTCCCCGGGAGACCCAGTACTTC,CASSLRRPRETQYF
17,TRBD2,TRBJ2-3,NA,TRBV3-1,TGTGCCAGCAGCCACCAAAGGGCTAGCGGGGGTGGAGATACGCAGTATTTT,CASSHQRASGGGDTQYF
13,NA,TRBJ2-5,few,TRBV7-2,TGTGCCAGCAGCTCTTCAGGGGCAGAGACCCAGTACTTC,CASSSSGAETQYF
16,NA,TRBJ2-3,few,TRBV7-2,TGTGCCAGCAGCGGGGGTTCTCGTGGAAGCACAGATACGCAGTATTTT,CASSGGSRGSTDTQYF
16,TRBD1,TRBJ2-1,few,TRBV5-1,TGCGCCAGCAGCGGCTCGACAGGGGGCCTGTCGGATGAGCAGTTCTTC,CASSGSTGGLSDEQFF
14,NA,TRBJ1-2,few,TRBV4-2,TGTGCCAGCAGCTTCTTCGGAGGGCCGCAAGGCTACACCTTC,CASSFFGGPQGYTF
16,NA,TRBJ2-7,few,TRBV29-1,TGCAGCGTAGCAGCCCTAGCGTTCAGCTCCTACAATGAGCAGTACTTC,CSVAALAFSSYNEQYF
14,NA,TRBJ2-2,NA,TRBV24-1,TGTGCCACCAGTTTGGACAGGAACACCGGGGAGCTGTTTTTT,CATSLDRNTGELFF
12,NA,TRBJ1-2,few,TRBV20-1,TGCGGATTCAGGGCTGGCGCTTATGGCTACACCTTC,CGFRAGAYGYTF
16,NA,TRBJ2-5,NA,TRBV11-2,TGTGCCAGCAGCTCATTGACCGGTCCCCCGGCCCAGACCCAGTACTTC,CASSSLTGPPAQTQYF
13,NA,TRBJ2-1,NA,TRBV7-6,TGTGCCAGCAGCTTTGGCTCGCTGGGTGAGCAGTTCTTC,CASSFGSLGEQFF
15,NA,TRBJ2-4,NA,TRBV18,TGTGCCAGCTCACCACTAAGCGCCACCAATTACATTCAGTACTTC,CASSPLSATNYIQYF
13,NA,TRBJ2-3,few,TRBV28,TGTGCCAGCCGCCCAAGCCTTTCAGATACGCAGTATTTT,CASRPSLSDTQYF
12,TRBD1,TRBJ2-1,NA,TRBV27,TGTGCCAGCAGTCGACAGGGTTGGGCGCAGTTCTTC,CASSRQGWAQFF
14,NA,TRBJ2-5,NA,TRBV5-1,TGCGCCAGCAGCTTGGATGCGGGGTCCGGGACCCAGTACTTC,CASSLDAGSGTQYF
12,NA,TRBJ2-5,NA,TRBV28,TGTGCCAGCAGTTCCTCCGGGACCCAAATGTACTTC,CASSSSGTQMYF
12,NA,TRBJ2-1,NA,TRBV7-9,TGTGCCAGCAGCTCCCACGGGGATGAGCAGTTCTTC,CASSSHGDEQFF
14,NA,TRBJ2-7,NA,TRBV5-5,TGTGCCTGCAGCTTGTACGGGAGCGCCGACGAGCAGTACTTC,CACSLYGSADEQYF
15,TRBD2,TRBJ2-7,few,TRBV6-2/TRBV6-3,TGTGCCAGCAGTTGGGCGGGAGGGGATATCTCCGAGCAGTACTTC,CASSWAGGDISEQYF
15,TRBD1,TRBJ2-7,many,TRBV27,TGTGCCAGCAGTGCCTCCGGGACAGGGATCTACGAGCAGTACTTC,CASSASGTGIYEQYF
13,NA,TRBJ2-7,NA,TRBV7-2,TGTGCCAGCAGCGGGTACGTGGCCTACGAGCAGTACTTC,CASSGYVAYEQYF
17,NA,TRBJ1-2,few,TRBV11-2,TGTGCCAGCAGCTTAGAGCCCCGTACAGGGTATAACTCTGGCTACACCTTC,CASSLEPRTGYNSGYTF
14,NA,TRBJ2-7,NA,TRBV25-1,TGTGCCAGCAGTAGTGGACTGATCGACTACGAGCAGTACTTC,CASSSGLIDYEQYF
12,TRBD1,TRBJ1-2,NA,TRBV20-1,TGCAGTGCTGTGACAGGGGGCGGTGGCTACACCTTC,CSAVTGGGGYTF
13,NA,TRBJ2-7,NA,TRBV5-6,TGTGCCAGCAGCTTGGGGGCGGAGGGCGAGCAGTACTTC,CASSLGAEGEQYF
14,NA,TRBJ2-1,NA,TRBV27,TGTGCCAGCAGTTTAACGCGGGCCCACAATGAGCAGTTCTTC,CASSLTRAHNEQFF
15,TRBD2,TRBJ2-5,few,TRBV27,TGTGCCAGCAGTTCTAGAAGCGGGGCCCGGGAGACCCAGTACTTC,CASSSRSGARETQYF
15,NA,TRBJ2-1,NA,TRBV11-3,TGTGCCAGCAGCTCCAGACTGGGTAAGGACAATGAGCAGTTCTTC,CASSSRLGKDNEQFF
17,TRBD1,TRBJ2-5,NA,TRBV5-6,TGTGCCAGCAGCTTTAGGACAGGGAGTCCCCTCCAAGAGACCCAGTACTTC,CASSFRTGSPLQETQYF
17,NA,TRBJ2-3,few,TRBV15,TGTGCCACCAGCAGAGATGAGGGGCCCCTCTTCACAGATACGCAGTATTTT,CATSRDEGPLFTDTQYF